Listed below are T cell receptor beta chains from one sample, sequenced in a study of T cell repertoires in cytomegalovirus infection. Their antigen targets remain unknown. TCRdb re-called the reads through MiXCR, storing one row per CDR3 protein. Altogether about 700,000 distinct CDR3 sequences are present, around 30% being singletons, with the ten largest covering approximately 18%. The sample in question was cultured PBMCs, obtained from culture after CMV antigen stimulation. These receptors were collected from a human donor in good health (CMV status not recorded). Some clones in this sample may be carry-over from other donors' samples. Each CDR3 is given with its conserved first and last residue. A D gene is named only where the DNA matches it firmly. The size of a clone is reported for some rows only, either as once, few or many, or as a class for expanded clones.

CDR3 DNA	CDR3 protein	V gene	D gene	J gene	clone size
TGTGCCAGCAGAGGGACAGGTTTGGACTATGGCTACACCTTC	CASRGTGLDYGYTF	TRBV12-3/TRBV12-4	TRBD1	TRBJ1-2	NA
TGCGCCAGCAAGGGGGGGACAGATACGCAGTATTTT	CASKGGTDTQYF	TRBV4-1	NA	TRBJ2-3	few
TGTGCCAGCAGCTCGGGACAATCGAGCTCTGGAAACACCATATATTTT	CASSSGQSSSGNTIYF	TRBV7-2	NA	TRBJ1-3	NA
TGTGCCAGCAGCGACGTTCTAACCGGAAAAGAGACCCAGTACTTC	CASSDVLTGKETQYF	TRBV6-2/TRBV6-3	NA	TRBJ2-5	NA
TGTGCCAGCAGTTTTACCGACAGGATTGAAGCTTTCTTT	CASSFTDRIEAFF	TRBV28	NA	TRBJ1-1	NA
TGTGCCAGCACTACCAATCGGCCGGCGGGCTACGAGCAGTACTTC	CASTTNRPAGYEQYF	TRBV6-5	NA	TRBJ2-7	NA
TGCAGTGCTAGGGGGGGCCTGGATTCACCCCTCCACTTT	CSARGGLDSPLHF	TRBV20-1	NA	TRBJ1-6	NA
TGTGCCATCAGTGAGTCGATGTCCGGGGAGCAGTACTTC	CAISESMSGEQYF	TRBV10-3	NA	TRBJ2-7	NA
TGCGCCAGCAGCTTGGAGGGACAGTTCACTGAAGCTTTCTTT	CASSLEGQFTEAFF	TRBV5-1	TRBD1	TRBJ1-1	few
TGTGCCAGCAGCTTATTCATTCGACTAGCGGGGGAAGAGACCCAGTACTTC	CASSLFIRLAGEETQYF	TRBV7-2	TRBD2	TRBJ2-5	NA
TGCGCCAGCAGCCTGGGGACTAGCGGGGGCGTACGTGAGACCCAGTACTTC	CASSLGTSGGVRETQYF	TRBV4-1	TRBD2	TRBJ2-5	NA
TGTGCCAGCAGTTTAGAGGGAGAGTCTTACAATGAGCAGTTCTTC	CASSLEGESYNEQFF	TRBV12-3/TRBV12-4	NA	TRBJ2-1	few
TGTGCCATCAGTGGGACAGCCCGATACGAGCAGTACTTC	CAISGTARYEQYF	TRBV10-3	NA	TRBJ2-7	NA
TGTGCCAGCTCACCCGGGTTAGCGGGACTCGTTTACGAGCAGTACTTC	CASSPGLAGLVYEQYF	TRBV18	TRBD2	TRBJ2-7	few
TGCGCCAGCAGCCAAGGGGACAGGGTAAACGAGCAGTACTTC	CASSQGDRVNEQYF	TRBV4-1	TRBD1	TRBJ2-7	few
TGTGCCAGCAATCAAGGGGTAGCTGCAAGTACGCAGTATTTT	CASNQGVAASTQYF	TRBV7-2	NA	TRBJ2-3	few
TGTGCCAGCAGCTTGTCGCTAGCGGGAGGAGAGCAGTTCTTC	CASSLSLAGGEQFF	TRBV7-2	TRBD2	TRBJ2-1	many
TGTGCCAGCAGTTACTCTGCTAGCGGGGAGGATACGCAGTATTTT	CASSYSASGEDTQYF	TRBV6-8	TRBD2	TRBJ2-3	NA
TGTGCCAGCACCCTATCGGGGGGCCATCCGTTACCCTTCGAGCAGTACTTC	CASTLSGGHPLPFEQYF	TRBV7-8	NA	TRBJ2-7	few
TGTGCCAGCAGCTTCCCCTCGGCCTCGGAGACCCAGTACTTC	CASSFPSASETQYF	TRBV7-8	NA	TRBJ2-5	many